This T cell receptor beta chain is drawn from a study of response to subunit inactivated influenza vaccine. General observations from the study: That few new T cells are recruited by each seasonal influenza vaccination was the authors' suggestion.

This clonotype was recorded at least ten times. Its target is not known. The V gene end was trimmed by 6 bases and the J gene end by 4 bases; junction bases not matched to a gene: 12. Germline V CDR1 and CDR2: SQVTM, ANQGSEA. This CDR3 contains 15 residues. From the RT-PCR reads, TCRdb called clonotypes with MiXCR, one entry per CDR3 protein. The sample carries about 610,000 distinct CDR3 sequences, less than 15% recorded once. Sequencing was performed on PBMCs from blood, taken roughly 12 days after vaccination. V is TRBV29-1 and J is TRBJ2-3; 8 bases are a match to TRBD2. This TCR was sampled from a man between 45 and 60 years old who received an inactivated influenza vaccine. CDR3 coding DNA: TGCAGCGTCCAAGGGACTAGTCGCCGTGCAGATACGCAGTATTTT. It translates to CSVQGTSRRADTQYF.